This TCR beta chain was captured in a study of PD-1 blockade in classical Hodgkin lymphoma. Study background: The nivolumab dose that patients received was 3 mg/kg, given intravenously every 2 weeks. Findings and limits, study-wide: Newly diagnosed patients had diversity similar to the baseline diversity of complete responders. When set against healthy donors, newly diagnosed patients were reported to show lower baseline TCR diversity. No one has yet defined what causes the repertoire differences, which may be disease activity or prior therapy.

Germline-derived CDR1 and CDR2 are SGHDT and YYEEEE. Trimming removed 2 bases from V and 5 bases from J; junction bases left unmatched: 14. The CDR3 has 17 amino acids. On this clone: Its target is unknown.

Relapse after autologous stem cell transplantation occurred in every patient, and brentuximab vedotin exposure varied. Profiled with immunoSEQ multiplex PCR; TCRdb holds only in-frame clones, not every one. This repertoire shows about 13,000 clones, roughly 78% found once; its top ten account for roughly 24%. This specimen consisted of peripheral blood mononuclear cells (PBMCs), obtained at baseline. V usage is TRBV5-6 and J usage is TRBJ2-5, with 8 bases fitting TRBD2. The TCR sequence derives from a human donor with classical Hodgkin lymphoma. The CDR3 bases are TGTGCCAGCAGCTTAATGTATGGCGGGAGGCCGGGCGAGACCCAGTACTTC. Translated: CASSLMYGGRPGETQYF.